Each of the 17 T cell receptor beta chains below was sequenced from the same sample in a study of spatial heterogeneity in lung cancer. TCRdb reanalysed the 5' RACE reads using MiXCR and keeps one entry per CDR3 protein. The repertoire holds over 14,000 distinct CDR3 sequences, with under 14% as singletons. The time point denotes: sample taken at primary tumor resection. Without sorting, whole RNA was sequenced from tumor, nontumor lung or frozen PBMC. The sample consisted of PBMCs, taken at surgery. These receptor sequences come from a female donor with early-stage non-small cell lung cancer.

This clonotype was seen only a few times. CDR3 in DNA: TGTGCCAGCAATCTCCAGGGCACTGAAGCTTTCTTT. It is translated as CASNLQGTEAFF. The chain has TRBV12-3 or TRBV12-4 and TRBJ1-1; a weak D match, TRBD1 (5 bases). Trimming stripped 7 bases from V and 4 bases from J, with 10 bases between. This CDR3 comprises 12 residues.

In its sample, this clonotype was seen a few times. This chain uses TRBV7-9 with TRBJ1-1; TRBD1 might be the D (5 bases). The CDR3 loop spans 15 amino acids. Germline V gene lookup returns CDR1 SEHNR and CDR2 FQNEAQ (reference sequence). Trimming stripped 4 bases from V and 4 bases from J, with 16 bases between. CDR3 bases: TGTGCCAGCAGCTCCGGGACTTCCTGGGGCACTGAAGCTTTCTTT. This translates into CASSSGTSWGTEAFF.

The sample holds many counts of this clonotype. The gene calls are TRBV2 and TRBJ1-2; 7 positions agree with TRBD1. Germline CDR1 and CDR2: SNHLY and FYNNEI. J lost 2 bases, V lost 8 bases, and 14 bases had no gene match. The CDR3 extends over 16 amino acids. The DNA of the CDR3 is TGTGCCAGCTCTCAGGACCCAAGGACAGGAAACTATGGCTACACCTTC. This translates into CASSQDPRTGNYGYTF.

Here the CDR3 reads CASSRAYQETQYF. CDR3 in DNA: TGTGCCAGTAGTAGGGCCTATCAAGAGACCCAGTACTTC. This rearrangement joins TRBV19 to TRBJ2-5; D ambiguous. This CDR3 contains 13 residues. Germline loops: CDR1 LNHDA, CDR2 SQIVND (reference sequence). V lost 4 bases to trimming and J lost 2 bases, with 8 bases between them.

The rearrangement uses TRBV7-3 and TRBJ2-3, with 8 bases matching TRBD2. Germline-derived CDR1 and CDR2 are SGHTA and FQGTGA. The CDR3 totals 15 residues. Trimming at V came to 5 bases and at J to 0 bases, leaving 4 bases not matched to a gene. The CDR3 nucleotides read TGTGCCAGCAGCCTAAGCGGGGGCAGCACAGATACGCAGTATTTT. It specifies CASSLSGGSTDTQYF.

This clonotype was picked up many times. The chain couples TRBV5-1 to TRBJ2-7, with no clear D. The length of the CDR3 is 14 residues. The V end was cut by 0 bases, the J end by 2 bases, with 9 bases between. Germline V gene sequence: CDR1 SGHRS, CDR2 YFSETQ. The CDR3, as DNA: TGCGCCAGCAGCTTGGTCGTCTCTCCCTACGAGCAGTACTTC. Amino acid sequence: CASSLVVSPYEQYF.

This clonotype was detected ten times or more. The CDR3 bases are TGTGCCACTGTGACTAGCGGGGAATTGGGTGAGCAGTTCTTC. Protein product: CATVTSGELGEQFF. The chain joins TRBV28 to TRBJ2-1, with 11 bases fitting TRBD2. The germline V gene encodes CDR1 MDHEN and CDR2 SYDVKM. This CDR3 contains 14 residues. V shed 10 bases and J 9 bases; nucleotides not matched to a gene: 11. The full variable domain, in which reference TRBV28 and TRBJ2-1 provide the parts outside the CDR3, is DVKVTQSSRYLVKRTGEKVFLECVQDMDHENMFWYRQDPGLGLRLIYFSYDVKMKEKGDIPEGYSVSREKKERFSLILESASTNQTSMYLCATVTSGELGEQFFGPGTRLTVL.

Concerning this clonotype itself: This may stem from a read error, because a much larger clone lies one nucleotide away. In this CDR3 the conserved last residue, phenylalanine or tryptophan, is missing, so a read error is likely. The chain couples TRBV6-1 to TRBJ2-7, with D hard to call. In germline, CDR1 is MNHNS, CDR2 SASEGT. There are 13 residues in the CDR3. Between the trimmed V and J ends, which lost 0 bases and 4 bases, there was a span of 7 bases. The CDR3 spells CASSEALGYEQYL. CDR3 nucleotides: TGTGCCAGCAGTGAAGCGCTGGGGTACGAGCAGTACCTC.

Relative to its sample, this clonotype is medium-sized. V and J are TRBV27 and TRBJ2-2; D not resolved. V was clipped by 6 bases and J by 1 base, with 3 bases between them. The CDR3 loop spans 12 amino acids. Germline CDR1 MNHEY, CDR2 SMNVEV (reference sequence). CDR3 residues: CASRRNTGELFF. CDR3 in DNA: TGTGCCAGCAGACGGAACACCGGGGAGCTGTTTTTT.

This clonotype was observed many times. The chain carries TRBV11-2 and TRBJ2-7; tentative D call: TRBD1 (6 bases). Germline V gene data show CDR1 as SGHAT and CDR2 as FQNNGV. This CDR3 is 15 amino acids long. V lost 0 bases and J lost 5, with 14 bases in between. The CDR3 bases are TGTGCCAGCAGCTTAGAAGGGGGAAGTGAGGACGAGCAGTACTTC. Translated, it gives CASSLEGGSEDEQYF.

There are many counts of this clonotype. The chain links TRBV20-1 to TRBJ2-5; tentative D call: TRBD1 (9 bases). Trimming removed 3 bases at V and 2 bases at J, with 19 bases between. The CDR3 runs 16 residues. CDR1 is DFQATT, CDR2 SNEGSKA, per germline (reference sequence). The CDR3 DNA follows: TGCAGTGCTAGCCCGGGGGGGACAGGGTTACAAGAGACCCAGTACTTC. Translation gives CSASPGGTGLQETQYF.

This clonotype has ten or more counts. The CDR3 DNA reads as TGCGCCAGCAGCCAGGGAGACAGGAACTATGGCTACACCTTC. Its translation: CASSQGDRNYGYTF. This chain links TRBV4-1 with TRBJ1-2; the D gene is possibly TRBD1 (6 bases). Trimming stripped 3 bases from V and 2 bases from J, with 10 bases between. The CDR3 is made up of 14 amino acids. Germline-derived CDR1 and CDR2 are MGHRA and YSYEKL.

V gene TRBV12-3 or TRBV12-4 combines with J gene TRBJ2-5, with a weak D call TRBD2 (6 bases). This CDR3 contains 16 residues. Trimming stripped 3 bases from V and 4 bases from J, with 18 bases between. The CDR3 DNA reads TGTGCCAGCAGTTTTGGGCGGCTGGCGGGGAGAGAGACCCAGTACTTC. Encoded protein: CASSFGRLAGRETQYF.

This chain joins TRBV7-2 and TRBJ2-5; D is perhaps TRBD1 or TRBD2 (7 bases each). The ends were cut back, 5 bases at V and 5 bases at J, with 21 bases in the middle. The CDR3 runs 16 residues. From germline, CDR1 is SGHTA and CDR2 FQGNSA. CDR3: CASSTQGGLAKETQYF. CDR3 nucleotides: TGTGCCAGCAGCACTCAGGGGGGGCTAGCAAAGGAGACCCAGTACTTC.

This clonotype was observed many times. The chain uses TRBV12-3 or TRBV12-4 and TRBJ2-5; 8 nucleotides line up with TRBD2. This CDR3 comprises 15 residues. After removal of 2 bases from V and 4 bases from J, the junction contained 6 bases not matched to a gene. CDR3 nucleotides: TGTGCCAGCAGTTTACGGGGGGGGCCACGAGAGACCCAGTACTTC. Its protein is CASSLRGGPRETQYF.

V gene TRBV28 combines with J gene TRBJ1-6; D remains unclear. Trimming pared 4 bases from V and 12 bases from J, leaving 7 bases between. The germline CDR1 and CDR2 sequences are MDHEN and SYDVKM. The CDR3 is made up of 11 amino acids. The CDR3 sequence is CASSSPEPLHF. The CDR3, as DNA: TGTGCCAGCAGTTCGCCCGAACCCCTCCACTTT.

At least ten counts were recorded for this clonotype. The chain recombines TRBV25-1 with TRBJ2-6; 7 nucleotides agree with TRBD2. The CDR3 length is 16 residues. V shed 7 bases and J 0 bases; nucleotides not matched to a gene: 6. Germline lookup yields CDR1 MGHDK and CDR2 SYGVNS. The CDR3 DNA follows: TGTGCCAGCACAGCGGGGCTATACTCTGGGGCCAACGTCCTGACTTTC. This sequence encodes CASTAGLYSGANVLTF.